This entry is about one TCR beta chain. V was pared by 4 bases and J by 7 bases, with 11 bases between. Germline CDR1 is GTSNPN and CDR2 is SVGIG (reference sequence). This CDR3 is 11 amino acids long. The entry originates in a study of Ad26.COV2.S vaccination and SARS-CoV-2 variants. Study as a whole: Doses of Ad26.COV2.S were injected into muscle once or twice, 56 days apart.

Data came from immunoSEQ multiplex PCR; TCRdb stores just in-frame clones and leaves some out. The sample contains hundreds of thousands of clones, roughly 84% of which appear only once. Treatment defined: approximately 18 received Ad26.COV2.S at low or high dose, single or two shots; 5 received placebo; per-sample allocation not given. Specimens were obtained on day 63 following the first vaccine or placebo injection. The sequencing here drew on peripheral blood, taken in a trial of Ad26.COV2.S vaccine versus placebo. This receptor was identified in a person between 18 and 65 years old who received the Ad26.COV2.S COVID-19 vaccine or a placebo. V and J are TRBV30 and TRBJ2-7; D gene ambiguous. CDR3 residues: CAWTQLGEQYF. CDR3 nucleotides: TGTGCCTGGACCCAGTTGGGAGAGCAGTACTTC.